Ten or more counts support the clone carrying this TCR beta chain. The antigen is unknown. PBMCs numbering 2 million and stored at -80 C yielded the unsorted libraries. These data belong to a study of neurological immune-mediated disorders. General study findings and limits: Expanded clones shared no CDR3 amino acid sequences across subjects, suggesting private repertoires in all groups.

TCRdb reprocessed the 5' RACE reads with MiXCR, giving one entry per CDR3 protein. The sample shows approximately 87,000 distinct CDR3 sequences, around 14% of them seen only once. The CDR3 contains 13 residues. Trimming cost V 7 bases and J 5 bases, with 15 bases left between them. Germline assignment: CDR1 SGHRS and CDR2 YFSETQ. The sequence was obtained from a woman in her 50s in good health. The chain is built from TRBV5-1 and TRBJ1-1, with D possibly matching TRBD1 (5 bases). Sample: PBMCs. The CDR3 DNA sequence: TGCGCCAGCTTTGGCGGGGGTCGGACTGAAGCTTTCTTT. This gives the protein CASFGGGRTEAFF.